Here is one T cell receptor (beta chain) with its context. Germline CDR1 LNHDA, CDR2 SQIVND (reference sequence). This CDR3 region has 13 residues. Trimming cost V 7 bases and J 0 bases, with 10 bases left between them. 60 Vbeta and 13 Jbeta primers were used in PCR. Produced via immunoSEQ multiplex PCR; TCRdb's table is partial and in-frame only. Of some 170,000 clones detected, more than 65% appear once; the ten largest clones hold roughly 1.7%. The sample originates from a study of cytomegalovirus exposure and HLA in healthy donors. Sequenced sample: PBMCs. V and J are TRBV19 and TRBJ2-7, with TRBD1 as a possible D gene (5 bases). This TCR derives from a woman aged 30 to 39 in good health and CMV-seronegative. The CDR3 here is CASKGASSYEQYF. CDR3 DNA: TGTGCCAGTAAAGGGGCTAGCTCCTACGAGCAGTACTTC.